The subject of this entry is one T cell receptor beta chain. This table comes from immunoSEQ multiplex PCR, and its TCRdb copy is limited to in-frame clones, with some not included. The table lists approximately 350,000 clones, roughly four fifths of them singletons. This sample is part of a study of blood T cell repertoires in COVID-19. Living in about two dozen US areas, the participants were between 18 and 89 years of age. V was shortened by 2 bases and J by 4 bases, with 17 bases between the two germline ends. Germline-derived CDR1 and CDR2 are SEHNR and FQNEAQ (reference sequence). CDR3 length: 16 residues.

The chain links TRBV7-9 to TRBJ1-2; no firm D call. This TCR derives from a woman between 45 and 60 years old who had recovered from COVID-19. The sample consisted of PBMCs or T cells enriched from blood (not recorded which). The CDR3: CASSLTKPQEGYGYTF. The CDR3 nucleotides read TGTGCCAGCAGCTTAACCAAGCCCCAGGAGGGCTATGGCTACACCTTC.